The 24 T cell receptor beta chains below were found in one sample sequenced in a study of T cells in Graves' hyperthyroidism and ophthalmopathy. Authors of the study amplified TCR beta CDR3 regions from RNA transcripts. Primed by the HTBI set, a first-round RT-PCR was run on the TCR CDR3. One entry per CDR3 protein results from TCRdb running MiXCR on the multiplex PCR reads. In the table there are fewer than 650,000 distinct CDR3 sequences, 12% to 15% of which are singletons. Sequenced sample: blood. The receptors come from a woman in her forties with Graves' hyperthyroidism.

The sample holds many counts of this clonotype. J is TRBJ2-1 and V is TRBV28; 12 bases map to TRBD2. CDR3 size: 15 residues. The germline V gene has CDR1 MDHEN and CDR2 SYDVKM. V dropped 6 bases and J dropped 7; count of bases not matched to a gene: 7. CDR3 amino acids: CASSQWTSGMNEQFF. The CDR3, as DNA: TGTGCCAGCAGCCAGTGGACTAGCGGGATGAATGAGCAGTTCTTC.

The V gene is TRBV10-2, the J gene TRBJ1-2; 9 bases map to TRBD1. This CDR3 contains 16 residues. Germline CDR1 is WSHSY and CDR2 is SAAADI. Germline trimming cut 3 bases from V and 0 bases from J; bases unmatched to any gene: 5. The CDR3 bases are TGCGCCAGCAGTGATAGGACAGGGGCAGCTAACTATGGCTACACCTTC. It specifies CASSDRTGAANYGYTF.

This clonotype was detected only a few times. The V gene is TRBV10-3, the J gene TRBJ1-4; the D is unclear. This CDR3 has 13 amino acids. Between the trimmed V and J ends, which lost 5 bases and 8 bases, there was a span of 12 bases. Germline V gene lookup returns CDR1 ENHRY and CDR2 SYGVKD. In DNA form, the CDR3 reads TGTGCCATCAGTCAAAGCGGGGAAGAAAAACTGTTTTTT. As protein: CAISQSGEEKLFF.

This chain links TRBV12-5 with TRBJ2-7; 8 bases map to TRBD1. The CDR3 spans 14 residues. V shed 7 bases, J shed 2 bases, and the junction held 7 bases outside the gene matches. Per the germline V gene, CDR1 is LGHNT and CDR2 is FRNRAP. The CDR3 region is CASAEDRAPYEQYF. As DNA, the CDR3 is TGTGCTAGTGCAGAGGACAGGGCTCCCTACGAGCAGTACTTC. Full variable domain (remainder filled in from reference TRBV12-5 and TRBJ2-7): DARVTQTPRHKVTEMGQEVTMRCQPILGHNTVFWYRQTMMQGLELLAYFRNRAPLDDSGMPKDRFSAEMPDATLATLKIQPSEPRDSAVYFCASAEDRAPYEQYFGPGTRLTVT.

This clonotype showed up just a few times. The genes are TRBV20-1 and TRBJ1-1; D unclear. CDR3 length: 15 amino acids. Germline V gene sequence: CDR1 DFQATT, CDR2 SNEGSKA (reference sequence). With 2 bases removed from V and 0 bases from J, the gap between germline ends came to 13 bases. The CDR3 is CSARPTRIMNTEAFF. DNA of the CDR3: TGCAGTGCTAGACCCACGAGAATCATGAACACTGAAGCTTTCTTT.

This clonotype was observed many times. The chain employs TRBV5-1 and TRBJ2-1; 9 positions agree with TRBD1. This CDR3 has 15 amino acids. Germline CDR1 SGHRS, CDR2 YFSETQ. V lost 0 bases to trimming and J lost 9 bases; unmatched junction nucleotides: 7. The CDR3 region is CASSLGPGQGSEQFF. Here the CDR3 DNA reads TGCGCCAGCAGCTTGGGGCCGGGACAGGGTAGTGAGCAGTTCTTC. Supplemented by reference TRBV5-1 and TRBJ2-1, the full variable domain reads KAGVTQTPRYLIKTRGQQVTLSCSPISGHRSVSWYQQTPGQGLQFLFEYFSETQRNKGNFPGRFSGRQFSNSRSEMNVSTLELGDSALYLCASSLGPGQGSEQFFGPGTRLTVL.

This clonotype was detected many times. The chain is built from TRBV5-1 and TRBJ2-2, with 7 bases aligning to TRBD1. Germline values: CDR1 SGHRS, CDR2 YFSETQ. The CDR3 loop spans 15 amino acids. V dropped 6 bases and J dropped 0; count of bases not matched to a gene: 5. Written as DNA, the CDR3 is TGCGCCAGCACCTATGGGACAGCGAACACCGGGGAGCTGTTTTTT. Translation gives CASTYGTANTGELFF.

This clonotype is a singleton in its sample. The chain links TRBV14 to TRBJ1-6; D is ambiguous. This CDR3 has 19 amino acids. The germline gives CDR1 SGHDN, CDR2 FVKESK. Trimming removed 0 bases from V and 9 bases from J, with 24 bases in between. The CDR3 protein is CASSQDLGRLAPIVSPLHF. The CDR3, as DNA: TGTGCCAGCAGCCAAGATCTCGGCAGACTTGCACCTATTGTTTCACCCCTCCACTTT. Using reference TRBV14 and TRBJ1-6 for the parts outside the CDR3, the full variable domain is EAGVTQFPSHSVIEKGQTVTLRCDPISGHDNLYWYRRVMGKEIKFLLHFVKESKQDESGMPNNRFLAERTGGTYSTLKVQPAELEDSGVYFCASSQDLGRLAPIVSPLHFGNGTRLTVT.

This clonotype was recorded at least ten times. CDR3 residues: CASSPGQSTEAFF. CDR3 DNA: TGTGCCAGCAGCCCGGGACAGTCCACTGAAGCTTTCTTT. This chain uses TRBV28 with TRBJ1-1; TRBD1 aligns across 7 bases. There are 13 residues in the CDR3. Germline loops: CDR1 MDHEN, CDR2 SYDVKM. J lost 4 bases, V lost 6 bases, and 5 bases had no gene match.

The table lists this clonotype with many counts. The CDR3 loop reads CASRPPPTGGSGQPQHF. CDR3 coding DNA: TGTGCCAGCAGGCCTCCCCCAACGGGAGGATCGGGTCAGCCCCAGCATTTT. The chain couples TRBV28 to TRBJ1-5; no definite D call. V gave up 6 bases and J gave up 6 bases, with 24 bases separating them. The CDR3 has 17 residues. The V gene's germline CDR1 is MDHEN and CDR2 SYDVKM.

This clonotype has ten or more counts. This chain links TRBV24-1 with TRBJ2-3, with D maybe TRBD1 (6 bases). The CDR3 spans 15 residues. CDR1 and CDR2 (germline): KGHDR, SFDVKD. V gave up 2 bases and J gave up 2 bases, with 10 bases separating them. This CDR3 is CATSDSGQNTDTQYF. CDR3 in DNA: TGTGCCACCAGTGATTCCGGACAGAACACAGATACGCAGTATTTT.

This clonotype was found many times. The chain is built from TRBV20-1 and TRBJ2-1, with 8 bases that match TRBD2. The CDR3 is 14 residues long. Looked up from germline, CDR1 is DFQATT and CDR2 is SNEGSKA (reference sequence). Unmatched junction bases numbered 9, after V lost 5 bases and J lost 6 bases. CDR3 nucleotides: TGCAGTGCTCTAACGGGAGCGGGAGCCAATGAGCAGTTCTTC. Its translation is CSALTGAGANEQFF.

In its sample, this clonotype was seen many times. This chain links TRBV18 with TRBJ2-1, with 9 nucleotides matching TRBD1. CDR3 length equals 13 residues. CDR1 is KGHSH and CDR2 is LQKENI in the germline V gene. V lost 3 bases to trimming and J lost 8 bases; unmatched junction nucleotides: 2. CDR3 coding DNA: TGTGCCAGCTCACCGAGACAGGGGGATGAGCAGTTCTTC. Residues: CASSPRQGDEQFF.

This clonotype has ten or more counts. V and J are TRBV3-1 and TRBJ2-1, with D possibly called TRBD1 or TRBD2 (5 bases each). Trimming pared 1 base from V and 5 bases from J, leaving 6 bases between. This CDR3 contains 13 residues. CDR1 LGHDT and CDR2 YNNKEL come from the germline V gene (reference sequence). The CDR3 reads CASSQGDHNEQFF. For the CDR3, the DNA is TGTGCCAGCAGCCAAGGGGACCACAATGAGCAGTTCTTC.

Ten or more counts support this clonotype. The rearrangement links TRBV2 to TRBJ2-7; no definite D call. V was shortened by 3 bases and J by 5 bases, with 11 bases between the two germline ends. CDR1 and CDR2 from the germline V gene are SNHLY and FYNNEI. This CDR3 is 13 amino acids long. CDR3 protein: CASSDDQADEQYF. DNA of the CDR3: TGTGCCAGCAGTGACGATCAGGCCGACGAGCAGTACTTC.

This clonotype appeared a few times. The gene calls are TRBV5-5 and TRBJ1-2; weak D call: TRBD1 (6 bases). The germline V gene has CDR1 SGHKS and CDR2 YYEKEE (reference sequence). Trimming took 2 bases from V and 4 from J, leaving 15 bases between them. This CDR3 is 15 amino acids long. CDR3 DNA: TGTGCCAGCAGCTTTCCGGGACAAATGGGCTATGGCTACACCTTC. Protein product: CASSFPGQMGYGYTF.

This clonotype was counted only a few times. Sequence at one end of the junction differs from germline and may be a read error. CDR3 bases: TGTGCCAGCGGACGAGGGGGGGTGACTAGCACAGATGCGCAGTATTTT. Its translation is CASGRGGVTSTDAQYF. V usage is TRBV27 and J usage is TRBJ2-3; TRBD2 is a possible D gene (7 bases). CDR3 length: 16 residues. Germline lookup yields CDR1 MNHEY and CDR2 SMNVEV (reference sequence).

CDR3 region: CSVDEGGGYNEQFF. The CDR3 DNA reads TGCAGCGTTGATGAAGGGGGGGGGTACAATGAGCAGTTCTTC. The rearrangement links TRBV29-1 to TRBJ2-1; a weak D match, TRBD2 (7 bases). This CDR3 comprises 14 residues. Trimming pared 3 bases from V and 4 bases from J, leaving 13 bases between. Germline values: CDR1 SQVTM, CDR2 ANQGSEA.

The chain is built from TRBV28 and TRBJ2-1; 14 positions match TRBD2. This CDR3 spans 17 amino acids. Germline assignment: CDR1 MDHEN and CDR2 SYDVKM. J lost 2 bases, V lost 6 bases, and 6 bases had no gene match. CDR3 sequence: CASRDGLAGGPYNEQFF. CDR3 DNA sequence: TGTGCCAGCAGAGATGGACTAGCGGGAGGACCCTACAATGAGCAGTTCTTC. Complete variable domain (other parts from reference TRBV28 and TRBJ2-1): DVKVTQSSRYLVKRTGEKVFLECVQDMDHENMFWYRQDPGLGLRLIYFSYDVKMKEKGDIPEGYSVSREKKERFSLILESASTNQTSMYLCASRDGLAGGPYNEQFFGPGTRLTVL.

The table lists this clonotype with many counts. The rearrangement links TRBV20-1 to TRBJ2-7; 7 nucleotides match TRBD2. Germline CDR1 reads DFQATT; CDR2 reads SNEGSKA (reference sequence). Trimming at V came to 3 bases and at J to 4 bases, leaving 15 bases not matched to a gene. CDR3 size: 16 residues. CDR3 DNA: TGCAGTGCTAGTAATGCGGCTAGCGGAATAAAATACGAGCAGTACTTC. Its translation is CSASNAASGIKYEQYF.

This clonotype was seen repeatedly, ten times or more. The CDR3 loop is CATLRGRADEQYF. For the CDR3, the DNA is TGTGCCACCCTTCGCGGGAGGGCCGACGAGCAGTACTTC. The genes are TRBV28 and TRBJ2-7; 9 bases are a match to TRBD2. The CDR3 sequence is 13 residues long. Germline lookup yields CDR1 MDHEN and CDR2 SYDVKM. The ends lost 10 bases at V and 5 bases at J; junction bases unmatched: 9.

This clonotype was observed many times. This sequence joins TRBV11-2 and TRBJ2-3; D remains ambiguous. The CDR3 loop spans 16 amino acids. With 1 base removed from V and 2 bases from J, the gap between germline ends came to 13 bases. Per the germline V gene, CDR1 is SGHAT and CDR2 is FQNNGV. The CDR3 sequence is CASSLGRVAFTDTQYF. The CDR3, as DNA: TGTGCCAGCAGCTTAGGCCGGGTTGCTTTCACAGATACGCAGTATTTT.

This clonotype was seen at least ten times. The chain combines TRBV6-1 with TRBJ1-1; 8 bases align to TRBD1. This CDR3 is 16 amino acids long. Looked up from germline, CDR1 is MNHNS and CDR2 is SASEGT. Trimming removed 4 bases from V and 4 bases from J; junction bases left unmatched: 11. CDR3 residues: CASSAPGTGRTTEAFF. The CDR3 region has the DNA TGTGCCAGCAGTGCTCCCGGGACAGGACGAACCACTGAAGCTTTCTTT.

This rearrangement joins TRBV27 to TRBJ2-4; 8 bases map to TRBD1. Germline V gene lookup returns CDR1 MNHEY and CDR2 SMNVEV (reference sequence). Trimming cost V 2 bases and J 6 bases; bases outside gene matches: 9. The CDR3 has 16 amino acids. This chain's CDR3 is CASSLNQGAYANIQYF. CDR3 coding DNA: TGTGCCAGCAGTTTAAACCAGGGGGCATACGCAAACATTCAGTACTTC.